A few counts support the clone carrying this TCR beta chain. Antigen specificity is unknown. This sample was taken from a study of T cells after yellow fever vaccination. Study-wide background: Preparation of fractions with low cell numbers was performed using SMART-Seq v4 Ultra Low Input.

One entry per CDR3 protein results from TCRdb running MiXCR on the 5' RACE reads. The table has some 160,000 distinct CDR3 sequences, 9.3% seen once. Study results and limitations: At around 95% for CD4 and about 87% for CD8, most primary-vaccination clones showed up again after the booster. A weaker secondary response peaked on day 5, the primary on day 15.

The length of the CDR3 is 14 residues. Germline assignment: CDR1 MNHEY and CDR2 SVGEGT. The V gene end was trimmed by 2 bases and the J gene end by 10 bases; junction bases not matched to a gene: 8. The rearrangement uses TRBV6-2 or TRBV6-3 and TRBJ2-1, with TRBD2 matching 7 bases. This TCR was sampled from a man aged 18 to 29 who received the YFV17D yellow fever vaccine. The starting material was CD8+ T cells sorted from PBMCs, obtained 45 days after the yellow fever booster vaccination. DNA for the CDR3: TGTGCCAGCAGTTACGGGCCTTACGGGGGGGAGCAGTTCTTC. Amino acid sequence: CASSYGPYGGEQFF.